This record covers a single T cell receptor (beta chain). This sample includes further DNA sequences coding for the same CDR3. Produced via immunoSEQ multiplex PCR; TCRdb's table is partial and in-frame only. The sample comprises 35,000 to 40,000 clones, more than 70% of which are singletons, and 8% to 10% rests with the top ten. CDR3 length: 15 amino acids. CDR1 and CDR2 from the germline V gene are SGHRS and YFSETQ. V was cut by 0 bases and J by 5 bases, with 11 bases left in between. The data were obtained in a study of OX40 agonist ivuxolimab in advanced cancers. This TCR was sampled from an adult with an advanced solid tumor such as melanoma, head and neck, liver or kidney cancer. This sample comprised CD4+ or CD8+ T cells sorted from blood, obtained in a trial of the OX40 agonist ivuxolimab. The J gene is TRBJ1-4, the V gene TRBV5-1; D possibly corresponds to TRBD1 (6 bases). The DNA for the CDR3 is TGCGCCAGCAGCTTGGCCGGACAGAGCAATGAAAAACTGTTTTTT. Residues: CASSLAGQSNEKLFF.